The 16 T cell receptor beta chains below were found in one sample sequenced in a study of a mutant IDH1 vaccine in newly diagnosed glioma. Assay: immunoSEQ multiplex PCR; the TCRdb copy retains only in-frame clones and omits some. The repertoire holds around 30,000 clones, with around nine tenths as singletons. The time point: week 23, last vaccination. Topical imiquimod was applied with each vaccine dose, which held 300 ug of mutant IDH1 20-mer peptide. No antigen is known for these receptors. The source was PBMCs, collected from a glioma patient whose treatment included an IDH1 peptide vaccine. These TCRs come from a man aged 35 to 55 with glioma.

The gene calls are TRBV5-1 and TRBJ2-7; D not resolved. The CDR3 contains 14 residues. Germline V gene lookup returns CDR1 SGHRS and CDR2 YFSETQ. The V and J ends lost 4 bases and 0 bases respectively, with 11 bases between them. The CDR3 loop is CASSLGPTSYEQYF. Written as DNA, the CDR3 is TGCGCCAGCAGCCTCGGACCGACCTCCTACGAGCAGTACTTC.

The chain uses TRBV4-3 and TRBJ1-4; a weak D match, TRBD1 (5 bases). Trimming removed 0 bases at V and 7 bases at J, with 18 bases between. CDR3 length equals 17 residues. Germline V gene sequence: CDR1 LGHNA, CDR2 YSLEER. The chain's CDR3 is CASSQDPTAYGGEKLFF. The CDR3 DNA sequence: TGCGCCAGCAGCCAAGATCCTACTGCCTATGGGGGTGAAAAACTGTTTTTT.

In its sample, this clone was seen once. The rearrangement links TRBV19 to TRBJ2-7; TRBD2 aligns across 9 bases. V dropped 5 bases and J dropped 0; count of bases not matched to a gene: 8. Germline-derived CDR1 and CDR2 are LNHDA and SQIVND (reference sequence). CDR3 length: 16 residues. CDR3 nucleotide sequence: TGTGCCAGTAGTGGGGAGGAAGCGGGAGGCTCCTACGAGCAGTACTTC. This sequence encodes CASSGEEAGGSYEQYF.

The rearrangement joins TRBV19 to TRBJ2-1; either TRBD1 or TRBD2 may supply D (5 bases each). This CDR3 is built from 14 residues. Germline V gene data show CDR1 as LNHDA and CDR2 as SQIVND (reference sequence). Trimming cost V 6 bases and J 11 bases, with 20 bases left between them. Here the CDR3 reads CASSMDPGKGQQFF. CDR3 nucleotide sequence: TGTGCCAGTAGCATGGATCCCGGAAAGGGACAGCAGTTCTTC.

The chain combines TRBV5-1 with TRBJ2-2; D gene uncertain. Germline V gives CDR1 SGHRS, CDR2 YFSETQ. CDR3 length: 14 amino acids. The V end was cut by 0 bases, the J end by 5 bases, with 8 bases between. The CDR3 DNA reads as TGCGCCAGCAGCTTGGACACGTGGACCGGGGAGCTGTTTTTT. Translating gives CASSLDTWTGELFF. The full variable domain, completed using reference TRBV5-1 and TRBJ2-2, is KAGVTQTPRYLIKTRGQQVTLSCSPISGHRSVSWYQQTPGQGLQFLFEYFSETQRNKGNFPGRFSGRQFSNSRSEMNVSTLELGDSALYLCASSLDTWTGELFFGEGSRLTVL.

A single count supports this clone. This chain joins TRBV5-1 and TRBJ2-1, with 10 nucleotides matching TRBD2. With 1 base clipped from V and 5 bases from J, the junction kept 9 bases outside the gene matches. The germline gives CDR1 SGHRS, CDR2 YFSETQ. There are 17 residues in the CDR3. In DNA form, the CDR3 reads TGCGCCAGCAGCTTGCCTAGCGGGAGTAAGTGGGACAATGAGCAGTTCTTC. This codes for CASSLPSGSKWDNEQFF.

The CDR3 DNA reads as TGCGCCAGCAGTGAGTCCCGGGACCAAAGGGTGCAGTACGTC. It codes for CASSESRDQRVQYV. The rearrangement uses TRBV10-1 and TRBJ2-7; D tentatively fits TRBD1 or TRBD2 (5 bases each). This CDR3 comprises 14 residues. Trimming removed 0 bases from V and 9 bases from J, with 15 bases in between. CDR1 is WNHNN and CDR2 is SYGVQD in the germline V gene (reference sequence).

V gene TRBV5-1 combines with J gene TRBJ2-5; 12 bases map to TRBD2. Germline CDR1 and CDR2: SGHRS and YFSETQ. The CDR3 totals 16 residues. The V and J ends lost 4 bases and 4 bases, in that order; junction bases with no gene match: 8. As DNA, the CDR3 is TGCGCCAGCAGCACGCGACTAGCGGGAGAGGTAGAGACCCAGTACTTC. Translating gives CASSTRLAGEVETQYF.

This chain connects TRBV19 to TRBJ2-1; the match to TRBD1 covers 8 bases. Trimming took 3 bases from V and 7 from J; bases not matched to a gene: 11. Germline assignment: CDR1 LNHDA and CDR2 SQIVND (reference sequence). This CDR3 contains 16 residues. The CDR3 here is CASSIRTGLRVNEQFF. The CDR3 DNA follows: TGTGCCAGTAGTATTAGGACAGGGCTTAGGGTAAATGAGCAGTTCTTC. The full variable domain, in which reference TRBV19 and TRBJ2-1 provide the parts outside the CDR3, is DGGITQSPKYLFRKEGQNVTLSCEQNLNHDAMYWYRQDPGQGLRLIYYSQIVNDFQKGDIAEGYSVSREKKESFPLTVTSAQKNPTAFYLCASSIRTGLRVNEQFFGPGTRLTVL.

This chain connects TRBV4-2 to TRBJ1-4; D is ambiguous. Germline V gene data show CDR1 as LGHNA and CDR2 as YNFKEQ. V was clipped by 1 base and J by 8 bases, with 11 bases between them. CDR3 length: 14 amino acids. This chain's CDR3 is CASSQVRLEEKLFF. CDR3 coding DNA: TGTGCCAGCAGCCAAGTCCGGCTCGAAGAAAAACTGTTTTTT.

The chain combines TRBV5-1 with TRBJ2-2; D remains unclear. This CDR3 contains 16 residues. Germline V gene lookup returns CDR1 SGHRS and CDR2 YFSETQ. The germline V and J ends were trimmed by 0 bases and 7 bases, with 16 bases remaining between them. This CDR3 reads CASSLAPDASGGELFF. Here the CDR3 DNA reads TGCGCCAGCAGCTTGGCCCCTGATGCGAGTGGCGGGGAGCTGTTTTTT.

This clone has only one observation. The rearrangement uses TRBV6-5 and TRBJ1-1, with 11 bases that match TRBD1. Germline V gene data show CDR1 as MNHEY and CDR2 as SVGAGI. The CDR3 length is 15 residues. Trimming took 8 bases from V and 4 from J; bases not matched to a gene: 9. In DNA, the CDR3 is TGTGCCAGCGCTAAGGACAGGGGGCTTGGCACTGAAGCTTTCTTT. Protein: CASAKDRGLGTEAFF.

J is TRBJ1-4 and V is TRBV4-3, with a possible D match to TRBD1 (6 bases). Germline lookup yields CDR1 LGHNA and CDR2 YSLEER. Between the trimmed V and J ends, which lost 2 bases and 3 bases, there was a span of 10 bases. The CDR3 contains 15 residues. DNA for the CDR3: TGCGCCAGCAGCCAAAAGGGGGACCCTAATGAAAAACTGTTTTTT. Protein sequence: CASSQKGDPNEKLFF.

This clone occurred once. CDR3 bases: TGTGCCAGCAGTCAAGCGGGAGCTGCGGAAGAGACCCAGTACTTC. Translating gives CASSQAGAAEETQYF. The chain recombines TRBV28 with TRBJ2-5, with 8 bases matching TRBD2. V was clipped by 5 bases and J by 3 bases; unmatched bases: 8. This CDR3 spans 15 amino acids. Germline CDR1 and CDR2: MDHEN and SYDVKM.

This chain uses TRBV10-3 with TRBJ1-1; possible D gene TRBD1, 6 bases. The CDR3 consists of 15 residues. Germline V gene sequence: CDR1 ENHRY, CDR2 SYGVKD. Trimming cost V 0 bases and J 1 base, with 9 bases left between them. The CDR3 here is CAISESLDRNTEAFF. CDR3 bases: TGTGCCATCAGTGAGTCCCTGGACAGGAACACTGAAGCTTTCTTT.

V is TRBV28 and J is TRBJ1-5; 8 bases map to TRBD1. Germline values: CDR1 MDHEN, CDR2 SYDVKM. V trimming: 2 bases; J trimming: 5 bases; junction bases outside the gene matches: 8. This CDR3 is 16 amino acids long. The CDR3 nucleotides are TGTGCCAGCAGTTTACCCCAGGGGGCCGGCGATCAGCCCCAGCATTTT. The encoded protein is CASSLPQGAGDQPQHF.